This T cell receptor (beta chain) was recorded in a study of cytomegalovirus exposure and HLA in healthy donors. Broader study findings: In a later analysis, an Asian-associated ancestry cluster reportedly showed fewer N-insertions than the roughly 700-donor mean. Presence/absence analyses rested on an assumption that sequencing depth was roughly uniform across donors.

The CDR3 covers 24 residues. V lost 0 bases, J lost 2 bases, and 32 bases stayed unmatched. CDR1 is SQVTM, CDR2 ANQGSEA, per germline. Vbeta (60) and Jbeta (13) primers were used in the PCR. As processed by the authors: Among the unique TCR beta chains that a later analysis counted, about 79 million in all, 9.5 million to 12 million were shared. Generated by immunoSEQ multiplex PCR, the TCRdb table keeps only in-frame clones and is missing some. The D gene and trimming were derived from the DNA, and the V and J assignments and clone size from that table. The table has almost 95,000 clones, 50% to 75% seen once. This clone has just one count. What it recognizes is unknown.

The chain is built from TRBV29-1 and TRBJ2-3; 7 positions agree with TRBD1. The TCR was taken from a man aged 30-40 years in good health and CMV-seronegative. The sequenced sample consisted of PBMCs. The DNA for the CDR3 is TGCAGCGTTGAAGATCGAATTAGTTTCGAGCTTGGTGTAGGGACAGAACGAAACACAGATACGCAGTATTTT. Protein product: CSVEDRISFELGVGTERNTDTQYF.